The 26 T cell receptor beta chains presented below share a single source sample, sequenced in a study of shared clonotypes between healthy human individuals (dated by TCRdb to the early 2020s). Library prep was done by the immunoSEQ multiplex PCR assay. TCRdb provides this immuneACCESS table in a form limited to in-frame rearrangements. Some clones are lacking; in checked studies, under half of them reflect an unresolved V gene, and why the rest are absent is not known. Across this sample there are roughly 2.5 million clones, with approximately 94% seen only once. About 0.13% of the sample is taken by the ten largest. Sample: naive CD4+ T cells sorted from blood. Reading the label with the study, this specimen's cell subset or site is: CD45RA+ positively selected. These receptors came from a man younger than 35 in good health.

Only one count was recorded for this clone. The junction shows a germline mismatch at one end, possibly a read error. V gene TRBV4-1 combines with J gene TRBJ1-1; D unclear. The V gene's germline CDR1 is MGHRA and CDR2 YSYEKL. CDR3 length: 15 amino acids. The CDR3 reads CASSQAQALNTEAFF. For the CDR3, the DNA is TGCGCCAGCAGTCAAGCCCAGGCTTTGAACACTGAAGCTTTCTTT.

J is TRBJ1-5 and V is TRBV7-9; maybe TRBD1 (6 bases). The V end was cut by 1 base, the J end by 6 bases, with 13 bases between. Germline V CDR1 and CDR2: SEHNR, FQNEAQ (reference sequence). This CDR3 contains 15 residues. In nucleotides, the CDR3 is TGTGCCAGCAGCTTAGAAGGGGGGTCTACTCAGCCCCAGCATTTT. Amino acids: CASSLEGGSTQPQHF.

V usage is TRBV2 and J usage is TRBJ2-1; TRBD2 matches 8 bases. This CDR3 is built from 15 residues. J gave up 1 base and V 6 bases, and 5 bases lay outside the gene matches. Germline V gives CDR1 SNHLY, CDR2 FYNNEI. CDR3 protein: CASSLIAGSYNEQFF. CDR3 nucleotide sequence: TGTGCCAGCAGCCTCATAGCGGGGTCCTACAATGAGCAGTTCTTC.

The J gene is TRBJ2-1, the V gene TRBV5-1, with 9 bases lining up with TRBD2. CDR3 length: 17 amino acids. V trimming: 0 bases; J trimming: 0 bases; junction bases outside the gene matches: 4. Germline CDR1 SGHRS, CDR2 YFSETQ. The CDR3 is CASSLVASGTSYNEQFF. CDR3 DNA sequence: TGCGCCAGCAGCTTGGTTGCTAGCGGGACCTCCTACAATGAGCAGTTCTTC.

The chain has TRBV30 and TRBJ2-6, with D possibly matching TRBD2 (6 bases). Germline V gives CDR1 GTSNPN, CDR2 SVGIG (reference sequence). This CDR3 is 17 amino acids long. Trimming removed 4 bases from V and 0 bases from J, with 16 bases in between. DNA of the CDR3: TGTGCCTGGATCGCCGGGGGTATAGGCTCTGGGGCCAACGTCCTGACTTTC. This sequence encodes CAWIAGGIGSGANVLTF.

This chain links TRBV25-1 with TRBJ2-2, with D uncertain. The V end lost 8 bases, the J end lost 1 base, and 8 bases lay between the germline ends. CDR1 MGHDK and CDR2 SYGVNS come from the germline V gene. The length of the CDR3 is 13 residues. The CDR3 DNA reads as TGTGCCAGCTCCTTAGTGAACACCGGGGAGCTGTTTTTT. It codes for CASSLVNTGELFF.

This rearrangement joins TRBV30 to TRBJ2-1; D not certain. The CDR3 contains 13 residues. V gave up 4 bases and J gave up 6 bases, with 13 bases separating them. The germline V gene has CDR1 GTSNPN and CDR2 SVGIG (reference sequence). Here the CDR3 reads CAWTFSAANEQFF. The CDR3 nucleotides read TGTGCCTGGACTTTTTCGGCAGCCAATGAGCAGTTCTTC.

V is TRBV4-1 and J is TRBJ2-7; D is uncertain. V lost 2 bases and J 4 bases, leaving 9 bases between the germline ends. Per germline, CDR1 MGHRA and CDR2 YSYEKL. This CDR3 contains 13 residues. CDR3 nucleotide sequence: TGCGCCAGCAGCCAAAGGGTTTGGTACGAGCAGTACTTC. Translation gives CASSQRVWYEQYF.

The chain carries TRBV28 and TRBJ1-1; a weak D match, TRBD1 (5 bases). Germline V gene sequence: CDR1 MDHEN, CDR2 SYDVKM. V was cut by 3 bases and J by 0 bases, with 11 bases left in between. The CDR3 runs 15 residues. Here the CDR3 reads CASSLLGTMNTEAFF. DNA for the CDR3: TGTGCCAGCAGTTTGTTGGGGACCATGAACACTGAAGCTTTCTTT.

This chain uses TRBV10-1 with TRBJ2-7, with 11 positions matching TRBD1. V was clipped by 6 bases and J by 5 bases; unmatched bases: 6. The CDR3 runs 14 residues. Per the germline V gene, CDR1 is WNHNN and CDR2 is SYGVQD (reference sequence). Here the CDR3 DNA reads TGCGCCAGCAGCCCCCGGACAGGGGGCAACGAGCAGTACTTC. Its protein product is CASSPRTGGNEQYF.

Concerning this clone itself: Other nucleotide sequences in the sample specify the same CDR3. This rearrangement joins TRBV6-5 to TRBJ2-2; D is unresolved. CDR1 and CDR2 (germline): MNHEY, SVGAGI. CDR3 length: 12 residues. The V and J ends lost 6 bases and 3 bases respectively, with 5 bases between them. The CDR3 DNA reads TGTGCCAGCAGACGAGACACCGGGGAGCTGTTTTTT. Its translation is CASRRDTGELFF.

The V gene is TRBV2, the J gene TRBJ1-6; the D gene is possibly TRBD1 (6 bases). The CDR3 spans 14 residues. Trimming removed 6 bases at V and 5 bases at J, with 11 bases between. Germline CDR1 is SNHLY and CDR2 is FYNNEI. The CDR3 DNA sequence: TGTGCCAGCAGCAGGGGCAGGGATAATTCACCCCTCCACTTT. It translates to CASSRGRDNSPLHF. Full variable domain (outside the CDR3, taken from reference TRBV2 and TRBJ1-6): EPEVTQTPSHQVTQMGQEVILRCVPISNHLYFYWYRQILGQKVEFLVSFYNNEISEKSEIFDDQFSVERPDGSNFTLKIRSTKLEDSAMYFCASSRGRDNSPLHFGNGTRLTVT.

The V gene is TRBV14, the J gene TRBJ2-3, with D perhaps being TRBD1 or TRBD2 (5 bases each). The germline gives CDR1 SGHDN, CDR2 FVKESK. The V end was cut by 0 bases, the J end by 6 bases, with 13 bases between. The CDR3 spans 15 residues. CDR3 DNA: TGTGCCAGCAGCCAAGAAAATCGAGGGACGGATACGCAGTATTTT. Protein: CASSQENRGTDTQYF.

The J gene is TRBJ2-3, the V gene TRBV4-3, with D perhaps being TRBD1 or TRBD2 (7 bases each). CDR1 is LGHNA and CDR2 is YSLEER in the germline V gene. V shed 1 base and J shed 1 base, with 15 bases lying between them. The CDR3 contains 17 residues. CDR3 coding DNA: TGCGCCAGCAGCCAAGGTACAGGGGCGGGGGGCACAGATACGCAGTATTTT. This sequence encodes CASSQGTGAGGTDTQYF.

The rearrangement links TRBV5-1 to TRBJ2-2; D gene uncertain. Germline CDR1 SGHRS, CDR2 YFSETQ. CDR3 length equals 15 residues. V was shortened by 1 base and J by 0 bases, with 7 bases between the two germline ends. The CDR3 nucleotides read TGCGCCAGCAGCTTGAACAACCCGAACACCGGGGAGCTGTTTTTT. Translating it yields CASSLNNPNTGELFF.

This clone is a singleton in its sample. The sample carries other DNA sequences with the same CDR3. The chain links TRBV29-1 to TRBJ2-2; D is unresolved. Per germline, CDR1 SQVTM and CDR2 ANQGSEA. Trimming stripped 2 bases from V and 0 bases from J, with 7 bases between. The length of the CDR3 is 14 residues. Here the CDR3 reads CSVEQGSNTGELFF. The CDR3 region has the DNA TGCAGCGTTGAACAAGGGTCGAACACCGGGGAGCTGTTTTTT.

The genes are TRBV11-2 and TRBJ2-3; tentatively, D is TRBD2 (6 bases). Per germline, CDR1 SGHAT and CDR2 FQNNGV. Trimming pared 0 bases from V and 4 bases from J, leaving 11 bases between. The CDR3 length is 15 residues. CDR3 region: CASSLDQTSPDTQYF. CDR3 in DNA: TGTGCCAGCAGCTTAGATCAAACTAGCCCAGATACGCAGTATTTT.

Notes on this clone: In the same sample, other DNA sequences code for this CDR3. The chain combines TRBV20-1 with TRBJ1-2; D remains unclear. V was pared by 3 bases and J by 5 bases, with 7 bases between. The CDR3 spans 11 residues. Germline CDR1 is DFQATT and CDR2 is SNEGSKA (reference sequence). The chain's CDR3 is CSARASYGYTF. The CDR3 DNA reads TGCAGTGCTAGGGCCAGTTATGGCTACACCTTC.

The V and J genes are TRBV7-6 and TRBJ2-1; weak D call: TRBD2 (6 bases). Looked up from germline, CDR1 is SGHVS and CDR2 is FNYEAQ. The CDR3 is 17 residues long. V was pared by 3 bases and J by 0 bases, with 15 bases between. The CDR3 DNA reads TGTGCCAGCAGCTTCAATCCGGCGGGGAGCTCCTACAATGAGCAGTTCTTC. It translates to CASSFNPAGSSYNEQFF.

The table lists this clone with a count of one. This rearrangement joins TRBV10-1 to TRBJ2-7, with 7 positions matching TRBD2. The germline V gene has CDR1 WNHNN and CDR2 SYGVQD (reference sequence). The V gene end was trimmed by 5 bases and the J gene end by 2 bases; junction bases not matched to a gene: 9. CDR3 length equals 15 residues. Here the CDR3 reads CASSWGGDGTYEQYF. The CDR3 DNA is TGCGCCAGCAGTTGGGGGGGGGACGGGACCTACGAGCAGTACTTC.

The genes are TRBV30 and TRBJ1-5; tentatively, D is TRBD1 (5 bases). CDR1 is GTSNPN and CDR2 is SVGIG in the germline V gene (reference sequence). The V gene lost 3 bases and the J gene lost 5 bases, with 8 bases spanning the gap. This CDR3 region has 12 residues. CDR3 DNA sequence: TGTGCCTGGAGCAGGGCGGATCAGCCCCAGCATTTT. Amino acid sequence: CAWSRADQPQHF.

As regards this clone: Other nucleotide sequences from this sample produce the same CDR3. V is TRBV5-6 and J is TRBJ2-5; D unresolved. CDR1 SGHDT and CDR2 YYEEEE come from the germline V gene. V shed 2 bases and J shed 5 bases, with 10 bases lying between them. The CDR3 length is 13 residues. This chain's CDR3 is CASSLRVGETQYF. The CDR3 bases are TGTGCCAGCAGCTTACGGGTGGGGGAGACCCAGTACTTC. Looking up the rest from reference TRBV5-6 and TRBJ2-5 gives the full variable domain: DAGVTQSPTHLIKTRGQQVTLRCSPKSGHDTVSWYQQALGQGPQFIFQYYEEEERQRGNFPDRFSGHQFPNYSSELNVNALLLGDSALYLCASSLRVGETQYFGPGTRLLVL.

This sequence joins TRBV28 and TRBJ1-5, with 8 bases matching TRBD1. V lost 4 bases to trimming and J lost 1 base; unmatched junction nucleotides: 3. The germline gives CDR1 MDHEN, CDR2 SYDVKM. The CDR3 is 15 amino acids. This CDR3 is CASSSRQGSNQPQHF. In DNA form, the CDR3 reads TGTGCCAGCAGTTCCCGACAGGGGAGCAATCAGCCCCAGCATTTT.

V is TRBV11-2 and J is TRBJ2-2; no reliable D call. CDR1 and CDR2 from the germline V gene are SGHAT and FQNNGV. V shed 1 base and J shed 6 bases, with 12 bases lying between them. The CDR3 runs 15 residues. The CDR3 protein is CASSLGVTMAGELFF. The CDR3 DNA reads TGTGCCAGCAGCTTAGGGGTGACAATGGCCGGGGAGCTGTTTTTT.

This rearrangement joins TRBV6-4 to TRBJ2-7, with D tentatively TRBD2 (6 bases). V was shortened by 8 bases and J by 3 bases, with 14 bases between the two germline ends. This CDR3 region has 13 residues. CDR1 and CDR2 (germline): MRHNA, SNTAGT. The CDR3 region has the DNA TGTGCCAGCCCCCAATTCGGGGGCTACGAGCAGTACTTC. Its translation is CASPQFGGYEQYF.

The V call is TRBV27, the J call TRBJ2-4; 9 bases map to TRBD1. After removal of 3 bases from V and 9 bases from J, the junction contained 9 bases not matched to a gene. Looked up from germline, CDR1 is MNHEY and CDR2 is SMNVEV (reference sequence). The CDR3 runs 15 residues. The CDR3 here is CASSFTGTGMSIQYF. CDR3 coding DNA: TGTGCCAGCAGTTTCACCGGGACAGGGATGAGCATTCAGTACTTC.